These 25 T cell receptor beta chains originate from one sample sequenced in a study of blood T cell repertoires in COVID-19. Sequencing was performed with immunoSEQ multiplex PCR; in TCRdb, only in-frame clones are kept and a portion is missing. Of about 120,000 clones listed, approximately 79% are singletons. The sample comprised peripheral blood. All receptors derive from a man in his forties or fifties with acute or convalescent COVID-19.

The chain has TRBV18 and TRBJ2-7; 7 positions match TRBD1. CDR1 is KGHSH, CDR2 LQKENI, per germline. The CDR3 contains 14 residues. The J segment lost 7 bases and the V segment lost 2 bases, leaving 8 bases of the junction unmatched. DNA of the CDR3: TGTGCCAGCTCACCAGGGCCCACAGGGGATGAGCAGTACTTC. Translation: CASSPGPTGDEQYF.

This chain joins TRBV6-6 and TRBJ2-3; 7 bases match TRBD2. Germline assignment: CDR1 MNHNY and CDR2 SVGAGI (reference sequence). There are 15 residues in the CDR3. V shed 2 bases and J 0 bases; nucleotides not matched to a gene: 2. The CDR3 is CASSYEAGSTDTQYF. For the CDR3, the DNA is TGTGCCAGCAGTTACGAAGCGGGGAGCACAGATACGCAGTATTTT.

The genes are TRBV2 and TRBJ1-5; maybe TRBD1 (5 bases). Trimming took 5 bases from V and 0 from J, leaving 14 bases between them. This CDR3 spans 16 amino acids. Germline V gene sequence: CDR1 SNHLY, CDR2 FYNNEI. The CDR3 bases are TGTGCCAGCAGTCAAACGGGGGGTTATAGCAATCAGCCCCAGCATTTT. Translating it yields CASSQTGGYSNQPQHF.

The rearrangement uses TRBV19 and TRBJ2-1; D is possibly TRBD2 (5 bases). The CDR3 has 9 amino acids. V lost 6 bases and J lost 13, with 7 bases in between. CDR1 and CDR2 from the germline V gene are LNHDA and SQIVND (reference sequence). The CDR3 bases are TGTGCCAGTAGGGAGGATCAGTTCTTC. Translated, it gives CASREDQFF.

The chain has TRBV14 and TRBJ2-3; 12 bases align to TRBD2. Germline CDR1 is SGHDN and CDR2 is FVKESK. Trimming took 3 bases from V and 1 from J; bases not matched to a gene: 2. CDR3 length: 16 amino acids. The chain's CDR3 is CASSHRLAGGTDTQYF. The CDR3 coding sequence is TGTGCCAGCAGCCACAGACTAGCGGGGGGCACAGATACGCAGTATTTT.

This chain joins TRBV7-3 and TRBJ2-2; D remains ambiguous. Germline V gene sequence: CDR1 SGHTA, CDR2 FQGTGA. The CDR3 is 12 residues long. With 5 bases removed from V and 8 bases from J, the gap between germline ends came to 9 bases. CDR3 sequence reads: CASSQKEGELFF. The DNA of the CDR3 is TGTGCCAGCAGCCAAAAAGAGGGGGAGCTGTTTTTT.

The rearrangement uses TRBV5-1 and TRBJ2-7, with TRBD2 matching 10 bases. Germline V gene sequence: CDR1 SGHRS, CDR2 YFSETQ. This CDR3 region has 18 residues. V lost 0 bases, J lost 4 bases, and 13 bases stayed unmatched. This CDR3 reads CASSLDASGSPPGYEQYF. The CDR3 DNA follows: TGCGCCAGCAGCTTGGATGCTAGCGGGAGTCCCCCGGGGTACGAGCAGTACTTC.

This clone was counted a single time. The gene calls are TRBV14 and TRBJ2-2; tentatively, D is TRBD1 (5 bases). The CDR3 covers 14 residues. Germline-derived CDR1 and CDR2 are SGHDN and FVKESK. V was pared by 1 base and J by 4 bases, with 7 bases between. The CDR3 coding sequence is TGTGCCAGCAGCCAAGTAGGGGCCACCGGGGAGCTGTTTTTT. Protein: CASSQVGATGELFF.

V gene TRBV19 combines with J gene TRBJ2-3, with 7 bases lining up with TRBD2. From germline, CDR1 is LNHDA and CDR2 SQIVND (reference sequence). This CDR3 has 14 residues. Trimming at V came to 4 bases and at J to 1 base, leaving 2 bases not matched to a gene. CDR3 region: CASSSGSRTDTQYF. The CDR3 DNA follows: TGTGCCAGTAGTAGCGGGAGTCGCACAGATACGCAGTATTTT. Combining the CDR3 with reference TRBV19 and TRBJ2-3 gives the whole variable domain DGGITQSPKYLFRKEGQNVTLSCEQNLNHDAMYWYRQDPGQGLRLIYYSQIVNDFQKGDIAEGYSVSREKKESFPLTVTSAQKNPTAFYLCASSSGSRTDTQYFGPGTRLTVL.

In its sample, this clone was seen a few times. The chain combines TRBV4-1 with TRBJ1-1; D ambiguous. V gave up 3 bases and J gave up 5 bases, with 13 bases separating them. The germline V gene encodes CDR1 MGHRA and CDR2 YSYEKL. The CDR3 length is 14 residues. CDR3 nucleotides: TGCGCCAGCAGCCAGCCCGGATGGGAGACTGAAGCTTTCTTT. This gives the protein CASSQPGWETEAFF.

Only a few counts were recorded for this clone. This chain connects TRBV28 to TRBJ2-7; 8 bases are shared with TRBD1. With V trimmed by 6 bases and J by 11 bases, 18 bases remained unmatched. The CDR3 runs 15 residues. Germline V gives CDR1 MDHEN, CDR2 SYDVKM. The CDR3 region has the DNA TGTGCCAGCAGCCCCAGCTTTCGCAGGGGGCCAAAGGAGTACTTC. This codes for CASSPSFRRGPKEYF.

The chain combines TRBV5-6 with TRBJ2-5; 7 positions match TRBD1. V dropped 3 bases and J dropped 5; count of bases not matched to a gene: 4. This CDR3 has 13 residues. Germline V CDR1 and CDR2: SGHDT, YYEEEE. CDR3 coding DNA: TGTGCCAGCAGCTACAGGGGCGCGGAGACCCAGTACTTC. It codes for CASSYRGAETQYF.

The CDR3 DNA sequence: TGTGCTAGTGGACCCCCAGACAGGGACCGAATTAATGAGCAGTTCTTC. Translating it yields CASGPPDRDRINEQFF. The chain recombines TRBV12-5 with TRBJ2-1, with TRBD1 identical over 7 bases. V dropped 6 bases and J dropped 7; count of bases not matched to a gene: 15. Looked up from germline, CDR1 is LGHNT and CDR2 is FRNRAP. The CDR3 runs 16 residues.

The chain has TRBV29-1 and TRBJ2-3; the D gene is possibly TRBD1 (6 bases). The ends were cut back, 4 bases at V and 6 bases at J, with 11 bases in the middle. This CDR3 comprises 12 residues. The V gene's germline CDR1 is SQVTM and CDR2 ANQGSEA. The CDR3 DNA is TGCAGCGTTGCTACAGGGAAGGATACGCAGTATTTT. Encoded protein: CSVATGKDTQYF.

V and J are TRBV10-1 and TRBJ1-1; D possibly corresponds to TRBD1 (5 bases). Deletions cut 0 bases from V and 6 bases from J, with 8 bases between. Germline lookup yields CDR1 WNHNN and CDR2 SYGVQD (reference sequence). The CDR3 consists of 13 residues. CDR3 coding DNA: TGCGCCAGCAGTGAGTCAGGAGGGGCTGAAGCTTTCTTT. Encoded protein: CASSESGGAEAFF.

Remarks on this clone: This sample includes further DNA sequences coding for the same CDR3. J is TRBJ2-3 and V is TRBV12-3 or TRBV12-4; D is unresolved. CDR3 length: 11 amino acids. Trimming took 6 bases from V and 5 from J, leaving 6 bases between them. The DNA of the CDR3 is TGTGCCAGCAGCCCAGAAGATACGCAGTATTTT. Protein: CASSPEDTQYF.

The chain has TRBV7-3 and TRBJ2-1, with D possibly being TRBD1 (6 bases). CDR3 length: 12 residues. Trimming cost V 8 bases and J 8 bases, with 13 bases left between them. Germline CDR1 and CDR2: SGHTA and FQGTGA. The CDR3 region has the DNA TGTGCCAGCGGCCTGGGGGCCGATGAGCAGTTCTTC. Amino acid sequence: CASGLGADEQFF.

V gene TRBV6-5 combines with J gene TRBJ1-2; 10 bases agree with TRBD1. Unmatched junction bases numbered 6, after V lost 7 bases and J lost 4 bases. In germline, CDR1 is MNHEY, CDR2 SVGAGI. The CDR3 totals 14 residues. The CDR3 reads CASTRQGAGYGYTF. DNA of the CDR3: TGTGCCAGCACCCGACAGGGGGCCGGCTATGGCTACACCTTC.

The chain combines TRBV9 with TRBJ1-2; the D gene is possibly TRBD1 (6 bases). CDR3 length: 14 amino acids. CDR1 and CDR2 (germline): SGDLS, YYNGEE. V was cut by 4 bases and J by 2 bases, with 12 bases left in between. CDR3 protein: CASSTWDTNYGYTF. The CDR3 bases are TGTGCCAGCAGCACCTGGGACACCAACTATGGCTACACCTTC.

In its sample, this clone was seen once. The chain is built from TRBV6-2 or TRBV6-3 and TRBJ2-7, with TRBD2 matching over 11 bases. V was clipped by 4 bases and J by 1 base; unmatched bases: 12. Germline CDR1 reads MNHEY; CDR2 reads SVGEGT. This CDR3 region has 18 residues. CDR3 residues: CASSSGLAEGWGSYEQYF. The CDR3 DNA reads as TGTGCCAGCAGTTCGGGACTAGCGGAGGGCTGGGGGTCCTACGAGCAGTACTTC.

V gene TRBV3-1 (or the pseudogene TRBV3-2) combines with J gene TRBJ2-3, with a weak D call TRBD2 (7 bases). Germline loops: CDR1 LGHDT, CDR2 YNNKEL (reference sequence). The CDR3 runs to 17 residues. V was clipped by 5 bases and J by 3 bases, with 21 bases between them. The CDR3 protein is CASSGGRAGVLTDTQYF. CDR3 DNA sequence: TGTGCCAGCAGCGGGGGCCGGGCGGGAGTACTGACAGATACGCAGTATTTT.

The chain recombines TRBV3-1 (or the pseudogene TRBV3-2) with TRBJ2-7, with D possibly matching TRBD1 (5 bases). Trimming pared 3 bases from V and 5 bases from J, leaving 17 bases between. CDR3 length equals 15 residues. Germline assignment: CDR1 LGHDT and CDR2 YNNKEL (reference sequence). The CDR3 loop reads CASSQALTEIHEQYF. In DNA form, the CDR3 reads TGTGCCAGCAGCCAGGCGCTGACAGAAATCCACGAGCAGTACTTC.

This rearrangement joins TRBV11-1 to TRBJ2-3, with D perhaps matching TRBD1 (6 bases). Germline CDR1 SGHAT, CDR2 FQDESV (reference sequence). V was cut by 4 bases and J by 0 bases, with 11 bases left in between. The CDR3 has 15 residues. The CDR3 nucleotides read TGTGCCAGCAGCTCCCCGGGGACAAGCACAGATACGCAGTATTTT. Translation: CASSSPGTSTDTQYF. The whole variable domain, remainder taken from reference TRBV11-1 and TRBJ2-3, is EAEVAQSPRYKITEKSQAVAFWCDPISGHATLYWYRQILGQGPELLVQFQDESVVDDSQLPKDRFSAERLKGVDSTLKIQPAELGDSAMYLCASSSPGTSTDTQYFGPGTRLTVL.

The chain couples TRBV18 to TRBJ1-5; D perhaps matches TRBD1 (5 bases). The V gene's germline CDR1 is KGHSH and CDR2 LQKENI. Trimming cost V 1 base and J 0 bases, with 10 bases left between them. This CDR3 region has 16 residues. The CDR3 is CASSPRQSHSNQPQHF. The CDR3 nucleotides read TGTGCCAGCTCACCACGACAGAGTCATAGCAATCAGCCCCAGCATTTT.

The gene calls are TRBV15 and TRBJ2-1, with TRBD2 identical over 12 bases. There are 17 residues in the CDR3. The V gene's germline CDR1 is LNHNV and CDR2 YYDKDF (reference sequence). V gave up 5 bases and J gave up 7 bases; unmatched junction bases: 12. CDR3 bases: TGTGCCACCAGCGGCCATCATCGGACTAGCGGGAAGAATGAGCAGTTCTTC. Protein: CATSGHHRTSGKNEQFF.